This record covers a single T cell receptor beta chain. Its antigen remains unidentified. The record originates from a study of T cell responses to AZD1222 COVID-19 vaccine. Regarding the study as a whole: A mostly white British donor set with more females was recruited, and clonal diversity was possibly underestimated.

The CDR3 loop spans 14 amino acids. Trimming cost V 3 bases and J 7 bases; bases outside gene matches: 6. CDR1 and CDR2 from the germline V gene are SGHAT and FQNNGV. The assay was immunoSEQ multiplex PCR, and TCRdb's table has in-frame clones only and misses some. The data contain 150,000 to 180,000 clones, around 89% of them singletons. The rearrangement links TRBV11-2 to TRBJ2-7; 10 bases line up with TRBD1. This clonotype was obtained from an adult in good health. The sample was peripheral blood, taken on day 0 of AZD1222 vaccination. CDR3: CASSFGQGVEEQYF. CDR3 nucleotide sequence: TGTGCCAGCAGCTTCGGACAGGGGGTGGAAGAGCAGTACTTC.